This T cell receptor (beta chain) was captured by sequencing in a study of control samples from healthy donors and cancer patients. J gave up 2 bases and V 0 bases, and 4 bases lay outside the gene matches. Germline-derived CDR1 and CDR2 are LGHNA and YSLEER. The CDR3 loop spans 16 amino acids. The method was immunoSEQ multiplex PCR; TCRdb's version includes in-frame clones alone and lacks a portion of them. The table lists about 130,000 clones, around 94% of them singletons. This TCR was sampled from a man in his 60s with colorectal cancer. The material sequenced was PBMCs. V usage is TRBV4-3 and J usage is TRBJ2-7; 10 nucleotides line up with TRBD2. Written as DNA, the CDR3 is TGCGCCAGCAGCCAAGAATTAGCGGGGGGCCCCTACGAGCAGTACTTC. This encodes CASSQELAGGPYEQYF.